These 27 T cell receptor beta chains were all obtained from the same sample, sequenced in a study of cytomegalovirus exposure and HLA in healthy donors. Vbeta (60) and Jbeta (13) primers were used in the PCR. Some clones are missing from TCRdb's copy, which holds only in-frame ones; the method was immunoSEQ multiplex PCR. The sample lists around 110,000 clones; roughly 82% were seen once. Sequencing was performed on PBMCs. The receptor set was obtained from a man aged 45-60 years in good health and CMV-seronegative.

The V call is TRBV11-3, the J call TRBJ1-1; D not certain. The CDR3 has 13 residues. Deletions cut 1 base from V and 0 bases from J, with 3 bases between. Germline lookup yields CDR1 SGHNT and CDR2 YENEEA. The CDR3 loop reads CASSLGVNTEAFF. CDR3 nucleotide sequence: TGTGCCAGCAGCTTAGGAGTGAACACTGAAGCTTTCTTT.

The chain uses TRBV7-9 and TRBJ2-7; no clear D. Germline loops: CDR1 SEHNR, CDR2 FQNEAQ (reference sequence). This CDR3 spans 12 amino acids. V shed 2 bases and J shed 5 bases, with 7 bases lying between them. This CDR3 reads CASSLNSDEQYF. The CDR3, as DNA: TGTGCCAGCAGCTTAAATTCAGACGAGCAGTACTTC.

The V and J genes are TRBV2 and TRBJ1-2; possible D gene TRBD1, 5 bases. Trimming pared 5 bases from V and 2 bases from J, leaving 12 bases between. The CDR3 covers 14 residues. Per germline, CDR1 SNHLY and CDR2 FYNNEI. The CDR3 nucleotides read TGTGCCAGCAGTCGCGGAAGGACAAACTATGGCTACACCTTC. Translating it yields CASSRGRTNYGYTF.

The J gene is TRBJ1-5, the V gene TRBV18; 10 bases agree with TRBD1. CDR1 is KGHSH, CDR2 LQKENI, per germline. The CDR3 length is 14 residues. The trim removed 6 bases at V and 10 bases at J, leaving 9 bases unmatched. In DNA, the CDR3 is TGTGCCAGCTCCCAGGGACAGGGGTCCCCCCCCCAGCATTTT. It translates to CASSQGQGSPPQHF.

This clone came up a few times. V and J are TRBV5-6 and TRBJ2-5; TRBD2 matches 11 bases. This CDR3 region has 18 residues. The V segment lost 0 bases and the J segment 2 bases; nucleotides outside the gene matches: 9. Per the germline V gene, CDR1 is SGHDT and CDR2 is YYEEEE. CDR3 nucleotides: TGTGCCAGCAGCTTGGGGTTAGCGGGGGGGCCGGAGCAAGAGACCCAGTACTTC. Translating it yields CASSLGLAGGPEQETQYF.

The V and J genes are TRBV6-1 and TRBJ2-2, with D unclear. Germline V gives CDR1 MNHNS, CDR2 SASEGT. This CDR3 has 15 amino acids. The V end lost 5 bases, the J end lost 1 base, and 11 bases lay between the germline ends. The CDR3 DNA reads as TGTGCCAGCAGTACCGATACCGGGAACACCGGGGAGCTGTTTTTT. Residues: CASSTDTGNTGELFF.

The V and J genes are TRBV30 and TRBJ1-1, with D perhaps TRBD1 (6 bases). CDR3 size: 15 residues. CDR1 and CDR2 from the germline V gene are GTSNPN and SVGIG (reference sequence). With 5 bases removed from V and 0 bases from J, the gap between germline ends came to 16 bases. This CDR3 reads CAWQETRGLNTEAFF. CDR3 nucleotides: TGTGCCTGGCAAGAGACCAGGGGTTTGAACACTGAAGCTTTCTTT.

The V gene is TRBV19, the J gene TRBJ1-2, with a tentative D call TRBD1 (6 bases). The CDR3 covers 14 residues. Deletions cut 7 bases from V and 1 base from J, with 13 bases between. Germline CDR1 and CDR2: LNHDA and SQIVND (reference sequence). DNA of the CDR3: TGTGCCAGTACTGCACCAGGGGATAACTATGGCTACACCTTC. This gives the protein CASTAPGDNYGYTF.

The rearrangement uses TRBV11-2 and TRBJ1-3, with D possibly being TRBD1 (5 bases). The CDR3 sequence is 16 residues long. Looked up from germline, CDR1 is SGHAT and CDR2 is FQNNGV. V lost 5 bases to trimming and J lost 1 base, with 15 bases between them. DNA of the CDR3: TGTGCCAGCAGCCCCCTACGGGGGAGATCTGGAAACACCATATATTTT. Its translation: CASSPLRGRSGNTIYF.

The rearrangement uses TRBV6-6 and TRBJ1-1, with D perhaps matching TRBD1 (6 bases). Germline-derived CDR1 and CDR2 are MNHNY and SVGAGI (reference sequence). Trimming took 6 bases from V and 6 from J, leaving 20 bases between them. This CDR3 has 15 residues. The CDR3 sequence: CASSPPTGAQPEAFF. The CDR3 DNA reads as TGTGCCAGCAGCCCACCGACAGGCGCCCAACCTGAAGCTTTCTTT.

This clone was recorded once. This chain uses TRBV2 with TRBJ1-5; 9 bases map to TRBD1. CDR3 length: 15 residues. Germline CDR1 reads SNHLY; CDR2 reads FYNNEI. J was trimmed by 1 base and V by 7 bases; bases with no gene match: 5. Here the CDR3 DNA reads TGTGCCAGCATGAGGACAGGGGCAAGCAATCAGCCCCAGCATTTT. Translated: CASMRTGASNQPQHF.

The rearrangement links TRBV7-9 to TRBJ1-1; 8 nucleotides line up with TRBD1. This CDR3 contains 15 residues. After removal of 4 bases from V and 3 bases from J, the junction contained 7 bases not matched to a gene. Germline V CDR1 and CDR2: SEHNR, FQNEAQ (reference sequence). The CDR3 DNA reads TGTGCCAGCAGCTCCGGACAGGGTGGGCACACTGAAGCTTTCTTT. This sequence encodes CASSSGQGGHTEAFF.

CDR3: CASSSGAGNTIYF. For the CDR3, the DNA is TGTGCCAGCAGCTCGGGGGCTGGAAACACCATATATTTT. The chain recombines TRBV7-9 with TRBJ1-3; D may be TRBD1 (5 bases). CDR1 is SEHNR and CDR2 is FQNEAQ in the germline V gene (reference sequence). With 4 bases removed from V and 2 bases from J, the gap between germline ends came to 6 bases. This CDR3 comprises 13 residues.

The V call is TRBV2, the J call TRBJ2-7, with D possibly TRBD2 on 6 matching bases. V was trimmed by 7 bases and J by 3 bases, leaving 7 bases between them. The CDR3 consists of 11 residues. Germline assignment: CDR1 SNHLY and CDR2 FYNNEI. CDR3 bases: TGTGCCAGCATGGGAGGCTACGAGCAGTACTTC. Its protein is CASMGGYEQYF. Variable domain in full (rest from reference TRBV2 and TRBJ2-7): EPEVTQTPSHQVTQMGQEVILRCVPISNHLYFYWYRQILGQKVEFLVSFYNNEISEKSEIFDDQFSVERPDGSNFTLKIRSTKLEDSAMYFCASMGGYEQYFGPGTRLTVT.

V usage is TRBV5-1 and J usage is TRBJ1-1; 9 bases fit TRBD1. Losses at the gene ends were 6 bases for V and 5 bases for J; bases not matched to a gene: 8. The CDR3 consists of 14 residues. Germline V gene sequence: CDR1 SGHRS, CDR2 YFSETQ. The CDR3 is CASTRDRDGTEAFF. The CDR3 region has the DNA TGCGCCAGCACTAGGGACAGGGATGGGACTGAAGCTTTCTTT. Full variable domain (missing parts from reference TRBV5-1 and TRBJ1-1): KAGVTQTPRYLIKTRGQQVTLSCSPISGHRSVSWYQQTPGQGLQFLFEYFSETQRNKGNFPGRFSGRQFSNSRSEMNVSTLELGDSALYLCASTRDRDGTEAFFGQGTRLTVV.

The chain joins TRBV2 to TRBJ1-3; weak D call: TRBD1 (6 bases). The CDR3 has 17 amino acids. V lost 4 bases and J 0 bases, leaving 16 bases between the germline ends. Germline V lookup: CDR1 SNHLY, CDR2 FYNNEI. The CDR3: CASSVRGGGTSGNTIYF. The CDR3 nucleotides are TGTGCCAGCAGTGTAAGGGGGGGCGGTACCTCTGGAAACACCATATATTTT.

The chain employs TRBV10-3 and TRBJ1-1; the D gene is possibly TRBD1 (5 bases). Trimming took off 7 bases at V and 1 base at J, with 7 bases between the two ends. Germline lookup yields CDR1 ENHRY and CDR2 SYGVKD. CDR3 length: 12 residues. The DNA of the CDR3 is TGTGCCATCACCCAGGGGAACACTGAAGCTTTCTTT. Translated: CAITQGNTEAFF.

The chain recombines TRBV19 with TRBJ2-7, with TRBD1 as a possible D gene (6 bases). The germline V gene has CDR1 LNHDA and CDR2 SQIVND (reference sequence). V lost 3 bases and J lost 3, with 15 bases in between. CDR3 length: 15 residues. The DNA of the CDR3 is TGTGCCAGTAGTATCGGACAGCTTGAACTCTACGAGCAGTACTTC. This gives the protein CASSIGQLELYEQYF. The complete variable domain, with remaining parts taken from reference TRBV19 and TRBJ2-7, reads DGGITQSPKYLFRKEGQNVTLSCEQNLNHDAMYWYRQDPGQGLRLIYYSQIVNDFQKGDIAEGYSVSREKKESFPLTVTSAQKNPTAFYLCASSIGQLELYEQYFGPGTRLTVT.

The genes are TRBV19 and TRBJ2-3, with 8 bases that match TRBD1. The CDR3 covers 14 residues. The trim removed 2 bases at V and 5 bases at J, leaving 3 bases unmatched. CDR1 is LNHDA, CDR2 SQIVND, per germline (reference sequence). Written as DNA, the CDR3 is TGTGCCAGTAGTATACAGGGGGCGGGAGATACGCAGTATTTT. Encoded protein: CASSIQGAGDTQYF.

J is TRBJ1-1 and V is TRBV10-3, with TRBD1 as a possible D gene (5 bases). Germline V gives CDR1 ENHRY, CDR2 SYGVKD. The CDR3 loop spans 15 amino acids. Trimming pared 0 bases from V and 5 bases from J, leaving 13 bases between. Here the CDR3 DNA reads TGTGCCATCAGTGAGTCGAGTGCAGGGTTGACTGAAGCTTTCTTT. It translates to CAISESSAGLTEAFF.

With regard to this clone: Other DNA sequences of this sample code for an identical CDR3. The V gene is TRBV18, the J gene TRBJ1-1; 8 bases align to TRBD1. This CDR3 comprises 14 residues. The germline CDR1 and CDR2 sequences are KGHSH and LQKENI. Germline trimming cut 3 bases from V and 4 bases from J; bases unmatched to any gene: 4. CDR3 nucleotide sequence: TGTGCCAGCTCACCGGTAACAGGGGGCACTGAAGCTTTCTTT. This sequence encodes CASSPVTGGTEAFF.

V and J are TRBV7-2 and TRBJ2-2; 7 positions agree with TRBD2. The V gene's germline CDR1 is SGHTA and CDR2 FQGNSA. The V segment lost 7 bases and the J segment 3 bases; nucleotides outside the gene matches: 14. The CDR3 sequence is 17 residues long. The CDR3 DNA reads TGTGCCAGCACCCGAGCTTATACGGGGGGATACACCGGGGAGCTGTTTTTT. Translated, it gives CASTRAYTGGYTGELFF.

The rearrangement joins TRBV5-1 to TRBJ2-3, with a tentative D call TRBD1 (6 bases). The CDR3 sequence is 16 residues long. V gave up 0 bases and J gave up 2 bases, with 13 bases separating them. In germline, CDR1 is SGHRS, CDR2 YFSETQ. The CDR3 DNA reads as TGCGCCAGCAGCTTGGTTGGGCAGGGGTACACAGATACGCAGTATTTT. It encodes CASSLVGQGYTDTQYF.

J is TRBJ1-2 and V is TRBV2; tentative D call: TRBD1 (6 bases). The CDR3 is made up of 15 amino acids. CDR1 is SNHLY, CDR2 FYNNEI, per germline. V dropped 5 bases and J dropped 5 bases, with 18 bases sitting between them. In DNA form, the CDR3 reads TGTGCCAGCAGTCCCACAGGACAGTCTGGGTATGGCTACACCTTC. It yields the protein CASSPTGQSGYGYTF.

The J gene is TRBJ2-5, the V gene TRBV4-3; D not resolved. The end of the DNA is better explained by TRBJ2-7, so the J call may be wrong. CDR3 size: 14 residues. Germline lookup yields CDR1 LGHNA and CDR2 YSLEER. Here the CDR3 reads CASSQDMGLYEQYF. As DNA, the CDR3 is TGCGCCAGCAGCCAAGATATGGGCCTCTACGAGCAGTACTTC.

The chain joins TRBV6-4 to TRBJ1-3; TRBD1 is a possible D gene (6 bases). This CDR3 has 17 residues. V lost 11 bases, J lost 0 bases, and 23 bases lay in between. The germline CDR1 and CDR2 sequences are MRHNA and SNTAGT. CDR3 residues: CARGGRPLRYSGNTIYF. DNA of the CDR3: TGTGCCCGGGGGGGGCGGCCGCTTCGGTACTCTGGAAACACCATATATTTT.

This rearrangement joins TRBV5-1 to TRBJ2-1, with a weak D call TRBD2 (6 bases). Trimming left V 2 bases short and J 7 bases short, with 13 bases between. The CDR3 is 14 residues long. Germline V gives CDR1 SGHRS, CDR2 YFSETQ. This chain's CDR3 is CASSFMTGENEQFF. CDR3 nucleotides: TGCGCCAGCAGCTTTATGACGGGGGAGAATGAGCAGTTCTTC.